This entry is about one T cell receptor (beta chain). This record comes from a study of PD-1 blockade in mismatch repair-deficient tumors. This CDR3 is 15 amino acids long. Trimming removed 2 bases from V and 7 bases from J; junction bases left unmatched: 8. Germline CDR1 is SGHRS and CDR2 is YFSETQ. PCR or immunohistochemistry showed mismatch repair deficiency in every enrolled patient. A few pembrolizumab responders had their TCRs sequenced. Method: immunoSEQ multiplex PCR; TCRdb's copy keeps in-frame clones and lacks some. The data show roughly 130,000 clones, around nine tenths seen once. Material: peripheral blood, obtained 72 weeks after starting pembrolizumab. The chain carries TRBV5-1 and TRBJ1-1; TRBD1 aligns across 10 bases. The source is an adult with mismatch repair-deficient cancer. The CDR3 bases are TGCGCCAGCAGCTTACGGACAGGGGGGGTGAGTGAAGCTTTCTTT. Its protein is CASSLRTGGVSEAFF.